The 23 T cell receptor beta chains given below trace back to one sample, sequenced in a study of shared clonotypes between healthy human individuals. Terminally differentiated effector memory CD45RA+ cells were excluded by CCR7 positive selection of CD45RO-negative cells. The repertoire was sequenced with immunoSEQ multiplex PCR; TCRdb's copy has only in-frame clones and lacks some. The sample holds 550,000 to 750,000 clones, 95% to 96% seen once. Material: naive CD8+ T cells sorted from blood. These receptor sequences come from a woman in her 30s in good health.

This chain connects TRBV7-9 to TRBJ1-1; weak D call: TRBD1 (6 bases). Deletions cut 3 bases from V and 3 bases from J, with 14 bases between. Germline V gene sequence: CDR1 SEHNR, CDR2 FQNEAQ (reference sequence). This CDR3 spans 15 amino acids. The chain's CDR3 is CASSFIGGRDTEAFF. The CDR3 DNA reads as TGTGCCAGCAGCTTTATCGGGGGGCGGGACACTGAAGCTTTCTTT.

The chain uses TRBV27 and TRBJ2-3; 9 nucleotides match TRBD2. V shed 5 bases, J shed 5 bases, and the junction held 8 bases outside the gene matches. The CDR3 sequence is 15 residues long. The V gene's germline CDR1 is MNHEY and CDR2 SMNVEV (reference sequence). The CDR3 spells CASSINPSGVDTQYF. The CDR3 bases are TGTGCCAGCAGTATAAATCCTAGCGGGGTAGATACGCAGTATTTT.

J is TRBJ2-7 and V is TRBV28; D uncertain. Between the trimmed V and J ends, which lost 6 bases and 6 bases, there was a span of 9 bases. The CDR3 runs 11 residues. The germline CDR1 and CDR2 sequences are MDHEN and SYDVKM. The CDR3 DNA reads TGTGCCAGCAGCCAGACCCGCGAGCAGTACTTC. Encoded protein: CASSQTREQYF. Full variable domain (remainder filled in from reference TRBV28 and TRBJ2-7): DVKVTQSSRYLVKRTGEKVFLECVQDMDHENMFWYRQDPGLGLRLIYFSYDVKMKEKGDIPEGYSVSREKKERFSLILESASTNQTSMYLCASSQTREQYFGPGTRLTVT.

The chain is built from TRBV11-2 and TRBJ2-1; the match to TRBD1 covers 10 bases. V lost 3 bases to trimming and J lost 7 bases; unmatched junction nucleotides: 15. Germline V gene sequence: CDR1 SGHAT, CDR2 FQNNGV. The CDR3 is made up of 18 amino acids. The CDR3 protein is CASSLGTDRGRSWNEQFF. The CDR3 coding sequence is TGTGCCAGCAGCTTGGGGACTGACAGGGGGCGATCGTGGAATGAGCAGTTCTTC.

This clone was counted between two and nine times. The chain has TRBV6-1 and TRBJ1-5; 7 positions agree with TRBD1. The CDR3 spans 13 residues. The V gene end was trimmed by 2 bases and the J gene end by 6 bases; junction bases not matched to a gene: 1. The germline CDR1 and CDR2 sequences are MNHNS and SASEGT. For the CDR3, the DNA is TGTGCCAGCAGTGAATCAGGGGGTCAGCCCCAGCATTTT. This gives the protein CASSESGGQPQHF.

The rearrangement links TRBV29-1 to TRBJ2-3; TRBD2 aligns across 9 bases. The V segment lost 3 bases and the J segment 5 bases; nucleotides outside the gene matches: 3. Germline CDR1 is SQVTM and CDR2 is ANQGSEA. The CDR3 totals 13 residues. The CDR3 nucleotides read TGCAGCGTTGATAGCGGGAGTGTAGATACGCAGTATTTT. Its translation is CSVDSGSVDTQYF.

This chain joins TRBV4-2 and TRBJ1-4; D ambiguous. V dropped 6 bases and J dropped 8 bases, with 7 bases sitting between them. The CDR3 is 11 residues long. The germline gives CDR1 LGHNA, CDR2 YNFKEQ. The CDR3 DNA follows: TGTGCCAGCAGAAGTGGAGAAAAACTGTTTTTT. Translating it yields CASRSGEKLFF.

This sequence joins TRBV27 and TRBJ1-5, with a possible D match to TRBD1 (5 bases). V shed 2 bases and J shed 2 bases, with 13 bases lying between them. The CDR3 consists of 16 residues. The germline V gene has CDR1 MNHEY and CDR2 SMNVEV (reference sequence). The CDR3 region is CASSLGSRGGNQPQHF. The CDR3, as DNA: TGTGCCAGCAGTTTAGGGTCTAGGGGTGGCAATCAGCCCCAGCATTTT.

This chain joins TRBV9 and TRBJ2-7; D is possibly TRBD1 (5 bases). This CDR3 has 15 residues. The germline CDR1 and CDR2 sequences are SGDLS and YYNGEE. The V gene lost 0 bases and the J gene lost 9 bases, with 19 bases spanning the gap. The CDR3 loop reads CASSVDAGASEAQYF. For the CDR3, the DNA is TGTGCCAGCAGCGTAGATGCTGGGGCCAGCGAAGCGCAGTACTTC.

This sequence joins TRBV9 and TRBJ2-3, with TRBD2 matching 7 bases. Trimming cost V 1 base and J 2 bases; bases outside gene matches: 7. CDR1 and CDR2 from the germline V gene are SGDLS and YYNGEE. The CDR3 is 16 residues long. The CDR3 sequence: CASSVYTREATDTQYF. The CDR3 nucleotides read TGTGCCAGCAGCGTATATACACGGGAGGCCACAGATACGCAGTATTTT. Combining the CDR3 with reference TRBV9 and TRBJ2-3 gives the whole variable domain DSGVTQTPKHLITATGQRVTLRCSPRSGDLSVYWYQQSLDQGLQFLIQYYNGEERAKGNILERFSAQQFPDLHSELNLSSLELGDSALYFCASSVYTREATDTQYFGPGTRLTVL.

The CDR3 here is CASSHFDSNSTGELFF. The CDR3 nucleotides are TGTGCCAGCAGCCACTTCGACAGTAATTCTACCGGGGAGCTGTTTTTT. The chain couples TRBV14 to TRBJ2-2, with D possibly TRBD1 on 5 matching bases. Germline-derived CDR1 and CDR2 are SGHDN and FVKESK. This CDR3 has 16 residues. Trimming removed 3 bases from V and 5 bases from J, with 16 bases in between.

The rearrangement joins TRBV6-6 to TRBJ2-7; 9 nucleotides line up with TRBD1. CDR1 is MNHNY, CDR2 SVGAGI, per germline (reference sequence). This CDR3 has 13 amino acids. Unmatched junction bases numbered 9, after V lost 10 bases and J lost 5 bases. The CDR3 here is CATYGTGFNEQYF. Written as DNA, the CDR3 is TGTGCCACCTACGGGACAGGGTTTAACGAGCAGTACTTC.

This clone occurred once. The chain recombines TRBV4-1 with TRBJ2-7; a weak D match, TRBD2 (6 bases). The CDR3 extends over 17 amino acids. The ends were cut back, 4 bases at V and 1 base at J, with 20 bases in the middle. CDR1 is MGHRA and CDR2 is YSYEKL in the germline V gene. The chain's CDR3 is CASSPSRRGAGSYEQYF. In nucleotides, the CDR3 is TGCGCCAGCAGCCCTAGTCGACGAGGGGCGGGATCCTACGAGCAGTACTTC.

The CDR3 region is CSVDLPGVYGYTF. The CDR3 coding sequence is TGCAGCGTTGATCTTCCAGGGGTCTATGGCTACACCTTC. The V call is TRBV29-1, the J call TRBJ1-2; D perhaps matches TRBD1 (6 bases). Trimming pared 3 bases from V and 4 bases from J, leaving 12 bases between. The CDR3 is 13 residues long. Germline CDR1 and CDR2: SQVTM and ANQGSEA. The entire variable domain, with the rest obtained from reference TRBV29-1 and TRBJ1-2, is as follows: SAVISQKPSRDICQRGTSLTIQCQVDSQVTMMFWYRQQPGQSLTLIATANQGSEATYESGFVIDKFPISRPNLTFSTLTVSNMSPEDSSIYLCSVDLPGVYGYTFGSGTRLTVV.

This sequence joins TRBV5-1 and TRBJ2-7, with TRBD2 matching over 7 bases. Trimming removed 0 bases from V and 3 bases from J; junction bases left unmatched: 9. This CDR3 region has 16 residues. CDR1 is SGHRS and CDR2 is YFSETQ in the germline V gene. DNA of the CDR3: TGCGCCAGCAGCTTGGAGGTAGCGGGCTACCGCTACGAGCAGTACTTC. It yields the protein CASSLEVAGYRYEQYF. Complete variable domain (other parts from reference TRBV5-1 and TRBJ2-7): KAGVTQTPRYLIKTRGQQVTLSCSPISGHRSVSWYQQTPGQGLQFLFEYFSETQRNKGNFPGRFSGRQFSNSRSEMNVSTLELGDSALYLCASSLEVAGYRYEQYFGPGTRLTVT.

The rearrangement joins TRBV27 to TRBJ1-5; D might be TRBD1 (6 bases). Trimming cost V 0 bases and J 7 bases, with 13 bases left between them. Germline V gene data show CDR1 as MNHEY and CDR2 as SMNVEV (reference sequence). This CDR3 is built from 15 residues. DNA for the CDR3: TGTGCCAGCAGTTTATCTAGGACAGCGCGGCAGCCCCAGCATTTT. This gives the protein CASSLSRTARQPQHF.

This clone was observed a single time. The rearrangement uses TRBV6-1 and TRBJ2-1; TRBD2 matches 12 bases. CDR3 size: 15 residues. CDR1 is MNHNS, CDR2 SASEGT, per germline. CDR3 region: CSVGDSLAGGDEQFF. CDR3 nucleotides: TGTTCCGTCGGGGATAGTCTAGCGGGAGGGGATGAGCAGTTCTTC.

The V call is TRBV9, the J call TRBJ2-4, with D tentatively TRBD1 or TRBD2 (5 bases each). Germline-derived CDR1 and CDR2 are SGDLS and YYNGEE. Between the trimmed V and J ends, which lost 0 bases and 8 bases, there was a span of 9 bases. This CDR3 comprises 13 residues. The CDR3 nucleotides are TGTGCCAGCAGCGTAGGAGGGACGGACATTCAGTACTTC. Its translation is CASSVGGTDIQYF.

The rearrangement joins TRBV27 to TRBJ1-3, with D maybe TRBD1 (5 bases). The CDR3 covers 13 residues. The germline CDR1 and CDR2 sequences are MNHEY and SMNVEV (reference sequence). V was trimmed by 5 bases and J by 0 bases, leaving 5 bases between them. The CDR3 region has the DNA TGTGCCAGCAGTGGGGCCTCTGGAAACACCATATATTTT. As protein: CASSGASGNTIYF.

The J gene is TRBJ2-7, the V gene TRBV7-8; D might be TRBD2 (5 bases). The germline V and J ends were trimmed by 5 bases and 3 bases, with 11 bases remaining between them. Germline V gene data show CDR1 as SGHVS and CDR2 as FQNEAQ. The CDR3 runs to 13 residues. The CDR3 is CASSNSGDYEQYF. CDR3 nucleotide sequence: TGTGCCAGCAGCAACAGCGGAGACTACGAGCAGTACTTC.

This clone appeared a single time. V usage is TRBV11-3 and J usage is TRBJ2-1, with no clear D. The germline V gene encodes CDR1 SGHNT and CDR2 YENEEA. The CDR3 has 13 amino acids. Deletions cut 3 bases from V and 5 bases from J, with 8 bases between. The CDR3 sequence is CASSFAPHNEQFF. The CDR3 bases are TGTGCCAGCAGCTTTGCGCCCCACAATGAGCAGTTCTTC.

The chain links TRBV2 to TRBJ1-4; TRBD1 might be the D (5 bases). V lost 5 bases, J lost 7 bases, and 17 bases lay in between. Germline V gene lookup returns CDR1 SNHLY and CDR2 FYNNEI. CDR3 size: 15 residues. The CDR3 sequence: CASSSLGTEVEKLFF. The CDR3 DNA is TGTGCCAGCAGTTCTTTGGGGACGGAAGTTGAAAAACTGTTTTTT.

The chain combines TRBV9 with TRBJ2-3; 7 nucleotides align to TRBD2. Germline V lookup: CDR1 SGDLS, CDR2 YYNGEE. This CDR3 contains 17 residues. Trimming cost V 4 bases and J 1 base; bases outside gene matches: 12. The CDR3 coding sequence is TGTGCCAGCAGCCCGAGGGATCGCGGGAGTGGCACAGATACGCAGTATTTT. It is translated as CASSPRDRGSGTDTQYF.